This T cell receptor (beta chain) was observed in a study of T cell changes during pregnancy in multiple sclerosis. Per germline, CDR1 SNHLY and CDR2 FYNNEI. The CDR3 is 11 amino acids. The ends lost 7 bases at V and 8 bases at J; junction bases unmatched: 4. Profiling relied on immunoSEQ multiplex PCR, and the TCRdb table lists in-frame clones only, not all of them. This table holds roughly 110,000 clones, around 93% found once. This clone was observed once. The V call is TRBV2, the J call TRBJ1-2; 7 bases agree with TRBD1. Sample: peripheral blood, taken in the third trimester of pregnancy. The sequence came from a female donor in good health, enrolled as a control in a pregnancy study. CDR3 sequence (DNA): TGTGCCAGCAACAGGGGAGGCGGCTACACCTTC. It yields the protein CASNRGGGYTF.